Following are 7 T cell receptor beta chains from one sample sequenced in a study of blood T cell repertoires in COVID-19. Generated by immunoSEQ multiplex PCR, the TCRdb table keeps only in-frame clones and is missing some. This sample yields about 240,000 clones, of which approximately 86% are seen a single time; 7.2% belongs to the top ten. Sequencing was done on a sample of peripheral blood. The receptors were gathered from a man in his 60s who had recovered from COVID-19.

This chain joins TRBV5-4 and TRBJ2-7, with TRBD1 matching over 8 bases. Germline CDR1 is SGHNT and CDR2 is YYREEE (reference sequence). V lost 6 bases, J lost 1 base, and 6 bases stayed unmatched. This CDR3 comprises 14 residues. The CDR3 DNA sequence: TGTGCCAGCACCGGACAGGGTAGATCCTACGAGCAGTACTTC. This codes for CASTGQGRSYEQYF.

V gene TRBV5-1 combines with J gene TRBJ2-7, with D possibly matching TRBD2 (6 bases). The CDR3 is made up of 16 amino acids. V was clipped by 0 bases and J by 0 bases, with 13 bases between them. Germline assignment: CDR1 SGHRS and CDR2 YFSETQ. CDR3 coding DNA: TGCGCCAGCAGCTTGGCCGGCGGGGTGAGCTCCTACGAGCAGTACTTC. It encodes CASSLAGGVSSYEQYF.

This clone appeared a single time. The chain uses TRBV18 and TRBJ2-1; 7 nucleotides match TRBD1. CDR3 length equals 16 residues. V dropped 5 bases and J dropped 1; count of bases not matched to a gene: 8. The V gene's germline CDR1 is KGHSH and CDR2 LQKENI. In DNA, the CDR3 is TGTGCCAGCTCAACGACAGGGCCTCCTTCCTACAATGAGCAGTTCTTC. It yields the protein CASSTTGPPSYNEQFF.

This clone occurred once. V gene TRBV6-5 combines with J gene TRBJ1-5; TRBD1 aligns across 10 bases. The germline gives CDR1 MNHEY, CDR2 SVGAGI. This CDR3 has 15 residues. With V trimmed by 7 bases and J by 5 bases, 8 bases remained unmatched. CDR3 bases: TGTGCCAGCACCTCGACAGGGGGCTTATATCAGCCCCAGCATTTT. Translation: CASTSTGGLYQPQHF.

As DNA, the CDR3 is TGCGCCAGCAACACGGGACAGGGGACTGAAGCTTTCTTT. Encoded protein: CASNTGQGTEAFF. The V and J genes are TRBV5-1 and TRBJ1-1; 10 nucleotides agree with TRBD1. V trimming: 6 bases; J trimming: 5 bases; junction bases outside the gene matches: 4. The CDR3 spans 13 residues. Germline values: CDR1 SGHRS, CDR2 YFSETQ.

This rearrangement joins TRBV5-4 to TRBJ1-1, with TRBD1 matching 10 bases. Trimming at V came to 5 bases and at J to 5 bases, leaving 6 bases not matched to a gene. Germline values: CDR1 SGHNT, CDR2 YYREEE (reference sequence). The CDR3 spans 14 residues. CDR3 loop: CASRLDRGLTEAFF. The CDR3 nucleotides are TGTGCCAGCAGACTAGACAGGGGGCTTACTGAAGCTTTCTTT.

The gene calls are TRBV6-6 and TRBJ2-7; D may be TRBD1 (6 bases). Between the trimmed V and J ends, which lost 6 bases and 3 bases, there was a span of 12 bases. Per the germline V gene, CDR1 is MNHNY and CDR2 is SVGAGI (reference sequence). The CDR3 contains 13 residues. DNA of the CDR3: TGTGCCAGCAGCAAGGGGGACATCTACGAGCAGTACTTC. It yields the protein CASSKGDIYEQYF.